The rows below give T cell receptor beta chains drawn from one sample of a study of T cell responses to AZD1222 COVID-19 vaccine. Measured with immunoSEQ multiplex PCR; TCRdb has only the in-frame clones, and not every one. The sample includes some 140,000 clones, around 85% of them seen just once. The sequencing here drew on peripheral blood, taken on day 0 of MenACWY control vaccination. All receptors come from an adult in good health. CDR3s include the opening cysteine and the closing phenylalanine or tryptophan. The D gene is left open where the match is weak. Rows give clone size only sometimes, using once, few, many, or a class for an expanded clone.

NA NA TRBJ1-5 TRBV4-1 TGCGCCAGCAGCCCCCCTGGGGGCAATCAGCCCCAGCATTTT CASSPPGGNQPQHF
NA NA TRBJ1-2 TRBV5-4 TGTGCCAGCAGCGACGCAGGGGTCTATGGCTACACCTTC CASSDAGVYGYTF
NA NA TRBJ1-1 TRBV30 TGTGCCTGGATAGGGGGGAACACTGAAGCTTTCTTT CAWIGGNTEAFF
once NA TRBJ1-5 TRBV5-1 TGCGCCAGCGCTAGGTCAGGGGATCAGCCCCAGCATTTT CASARSGDQPQHF
NA NA TRBJ2-3 TRBV19 TGTGCCAGTAGTAAGACAGGAGAAGATACGCAGTATTTT CASSKTGEDTQYF
NA TRBD2 TRBJ2-3 TRBV3-1/TRBV3-2 TGTGCCAGCAGCCAACGATCGGGGCTAGCGGGGACATCCACAGATACGCAGTATTTT CASSQRSGLAGTSTDTQYF
NA NA TRBJ1-3 TRBV6-1 TGTGCCAGCAGTGAAGGGACGGCGCACTCCAAAGGGGACACCATATATTTT CASSEGTAHSKGDTIYF
NA TRBD2 TRBJ2-5 TRBV7-2 TGTGCCAGCAGCTTAGGGGGACTAGCGGTAGCCCAGACCCAGTACTTC CASSLGGLAVAQTQYF
NA TRBD1 TRBJ2-7 TRBV6-6 TGTGCCAGCAGTCGGACAGGGAACTCCTACGAGCAGTACTTC CASSRTGNSYEQYF
NA TRBD1 TRBJ2-2 TRBV2 TGTGCCAGCAGTGCTAATCCAGGGGGCCAAGGGGAGCTGTTTTTT CASSANPGGQGELFF
NA NA TRBJ1-2 TRBV7-9 TGTGCCAGCAGCCCCGACAGGCCGACTAGTGGCTACACCTTC CASSPDRPTSGYTF
NA NA TRBJ1-5 TRBV6-1 TGTGCCAGCAGTGAAAGGGTGGAACAGACCTATAGCAATCAGCCCCAGCATTTT CASSERVEQTYSNQPQHF
once NA TRBJ1-1 TRBV29-1 TGCAGCACCCCAGGACCCACTGAAGCTTTCTTT CSTPGPTEAFF
NA NA TRBJ1-2 TRBV4-3 TGCGCCAGCAGCCAACGGGACGGAGACTATGGCTACACCTTC CASSQRDGDYGYTF
NA TRBD2 TRBJ2-3 TRBV7-2 TGTGCCAGCAGCGCAAAGGGGTTCGTCGGAGCGGGAGAAACAGATACGCAGTATTTT CASSAKGFVGAGETDTQYF
few NA TRBJ1-5 TRBV7-2 TGTGCCAGCATCAACGGCTCTCAGCCCCAGCATTTT CASINGSQPQHF
NA NA TRBJ1-6 TRBV7-6 TGTGCCAGCAGCCACCGGGACTCACCCCTCCACTTT CASSHRDSPLHF
NA NA TRBJ2-1 TRBV4-3 TGCGCCAGCAGCCAAGAAGGGGTAACCTACAATGAGCAGTTCTTC CASSQEGVTYNEQFF
NA NA TRBJ1-1 TRBV4-3 TGCGCCAGCAGCCAAGATGTAGGTACAGCTTTCTTT CASSQDVGTAFF
NA NA TRBJ1-1 TRBV10-3 TGTGCCATCAGACCTTGGATGGGGGAGGACACTGAAGCTTTCTTT CAIRPWMGEDTEAFF
few NA TRBJ2-1 TRBV14 TGTGCCAGCAGCCAAGAATGGGCCCAGCGACTAGGGCAGTTCTTC CASSQEWAQRLGQFF
NA NA TRBJ2-2 TRBV7-7 TGTGCCAGCAGCTTAGCCCCCAAGGGGGACGGGGAGCTGTTTTTT CASSLAPKGDGELFF
NA NA TRBJ1-1 TRBV30 TGTGCCTGGAGTTCGAGGCGCACTGAAGCTTTCTTT CAWSSRRTEAFF
few NA TRBJ2-1 TRBV5-1 TGCGCCAGCCAACTGCATACAGGGAGCAATGAGCAGTTCTTC CASQLHTGSNEQFF
once TRBD1 TRBJ1-5 TRBV19 TGTGCCAGTAACCAGGGGGATTTCAATCAGCCCCAGCATTTT CASNQGDFNQPQHF
NA TRBD2 TRBJ2-1 TRBV5-1 TGCGCCAGCAGCTTAACGGCGGGGGGAAAGTCCTACAATGAGCAGTTCTTC CASSLTAGGKSYNEQFF
once NA TRBJ1-2 TRBV3-1/TRBV3-2 TGTGCCAGCAGCTCAAGAACAGGGTATGGCTACACCTTC CASSSRTGYGYTF
NA TRBD1 TRBJ2-5 TRBV5-8 TGTGCCAGCAGCTTGGGGACGGGAGGACAGGGGCAACAGACCCAGTACTTC CASSLGTGGQGQQTQYF
NA NA TRBJ1-1 TRBV3-1/TRBV3-2 TGTGCCAGCAGCCAGGAACGTGGGAAGTTGAACACTGAAGCTTTCTTT CASSQERGKLNTEAFF
NA NA TRBJ1-1 TRBV19 TGTGCCAGTCGGACTGGCGGGGCTTTCTTT CASRTGGAFF
NA TRBD1 TRBJ2-3 TRBV19 TGTGCCAGTAGTACTACAGGGGTGAACACAGATACGCAGTATTTT CASSTTGVNTDTQYF
NA NA TRBJ1-2 TRBV7-9 TGTGCCAGCAGCTTAGGGGGGTTTAACTATGGCTACACCTTC CASSLGGFNYGYTF
NA TRBD1 TRBJ1-2 TRBV24-1 TGTGCCACCAGTGATTTCGACAGGGGTAACTATGGCTACACCTTC CATSDFDRGNYGYTF
NA NA TRBJ2-2 TRBV18 TGTGCCAGCTCAGGGATTAACACCGGGGAGCTGTTTTTT CASSGINTGELFF
NA NA TRBJ1-6 TRBV5-4 TGTGCCAGCAGCTTGGTGCCCCAACGTTCCTATAATTCACCCCTCCACTTT CASSLVPQRSYNSPLHF
NA NA TRBJ1-1 TRBV4-1 TGCGCCAGCAGCTCCGGGGGAATCTCCAGGGGTCGGACTGAAGCTTTCTTT CASSSGGISRGRTEAFF
NA NA TRBJ1-2 TRBV29-1 TGCAGCGGACTCCGAGGTGGGATCGATGGCTACACCTTC CSGLRGGIDGYTF
NA NA TRBJ1-1 TRBV19 TGTGCCAGTAGTAGACAGACGAACACTGAAGCTTTCTTT CASSRQTNTEAFF
NA NA TRBJ2-3 TRBV3-1/TRBV3-2 TGTGCCAGCAGCCAAGGGATCACAGATACGCAGTATTTT CASSQGITDTQYF
NA NA TRBJ1-1 TRBV9 TGTGCCAGCAGCGGGAGGGGCCGGGGGGCTTTCTTT CASSGRGRGAFF
NA TRBD1 TRBJ1-5 TRBV6-5 TGTGCCAGCAGTCCCGGGACAGAGGGAGGGCAGCCCCAGCATTTT CASSPGTEGGQPQHF
NA NA TRBJ1-2 TRBV18 TGTGCCAGCTCACTAACCACCGGCCCCGAGGGTGGCTACACCTTC CASSLTTGPEGGYTF
once TRBD1 TRBJ1-6 TRBV2 TGTGCCAGCAGCCGACGGACAGGGCAGTGGCCCCTCCACTTT CASSRRTGQWPLHF
NA NA TRBJ2-2 TRBV5-1 TGCGCCAGCAGCTTGGCTAGGGCCGGGGAGCTGTTTTTT CASSLARAGELFF
NA NA TRBJ2-7 TRBV4-3 TGCGCCAGCAGCCTTTATTCGACTTACGAAGGGGAGCAGTACTTC CASSLYSTYEGEQYF
NA TRBD1 TRBJ1-4 TRBV5-1 TGCGCCAGCAGTCGAGGGGGCTTTGTTGAAAAACTGTTTTTT CASSRGGFVEKLFF